This TCR beta chain was captured by sequencing in a study of shared clonotypes between healthy human individuals (TCRdb year 2020). As for the study more broadly: The cohort comprised two women and a few men aged 18 to 49 years. The study deeply sequenced blood TCR repertoires of several healthy adults to estimate repertoire size and the extent of clonotype sharing between individuals. To increase sequencing depth and limit assay-specific biases, TCR repertoire library preparation and sequencing were carried out by different laboratories using diverse techniques. For each donor, CD4 naive and CD4 memory were each run on three plates, CD8 naive on two plates, and CD8 memory on one plate. Between about 0.94 and 8.9 billion PBMCs per donor were obtained by leukapheresis.

CD8 naive samples were obtained by positive selection for CCR7 among CD45RO-negative cells, yielding a CD45RA+CCR7+ population from which TemRA cells were excluded. The donors were healthy, HIV-negative adults with no recently reported acute infections or vaccinations. All donors were Caucasian adults living in Nashville, Tennessee, USA. Blood was obtained by leukapheresis, after which PBMCs were separated by Ficoll-Histopaque density gradient centrifugation and cryopreserved in liquid nitrogen vapor phase. Analytical flow cytometry was used to check the purity and quantity of each magnetically sorted T cell population. Genomic DNA was isolated from each sorted fraction and quantified by UV absorbance on a Nanodrop 2000c. On this clone itself: This receptor's antigen is unknown. Nothing much larger sits one base from this clone, and base qualities are not available.

The CDR3, from cysteine to phenylalanine, totals 19 residues. Kept here is only the CDR3 DNA, which spans 57 bases and is read in frame from base 1. V is clipped by 4 bases and J by 6 bases, and the sequence between their germline boundaries is 26 bases long. What the study reported, not specific to this receptor: Only blood was sampled, and tissue TCR repertoires likely differ from those in blood. Larger estimated clonotype richness was generally found for naive subsets than for memory subsets. Compared with non-shared clonotypes, the clonotypes found in all four sorted-subset donors had higher generation probabilities. Rarefaction of sorted-subset datasets indicated incomplete sequencing despite the large sequencing depth. Sharing across several donors was observed for about 5% of naive CD4, under 4% of naive CD8, around 2.5% of memory CD4, and about 0.4% of memory CD8 clonotypes. The genetic and exposure-history diversity represented was limited by the small number of donors. Pairwise subsampling led to the expectation that sequencing depth would affect the degree of clonotype sharing among donors.

Using the deep immunoSEQ assay, TCR CDR3 regions were amplified from genomic DNA by multiplex PCR. Genomic DNA extracted from each cell subset was distributed evenly over all wells of several immunoSEQ 96-well plates, and each plate served as one replicate. For sorted subsets, each replicate PCR was loaded with roughly 190 ng genomic DNA, equivalent to 25,000 to 35,000 T cell genomes. Purified libraries were quantified with a Qubit 3.0 fluorometer, sized on a Bioanalyzer 2100, and re-quantified with the KAPA Library Quantification kit. Each immunoSEQ 96-well plate was sequenced on its own single-read 150-cycle Illumina NextSeq 550 flow cell. As for the original processing: Because the immunoSEQ output held only junctional sequences and lacked quality scores, the filtering could not match the filtering applied to full-length reads. To assign V/J genes and CDR3, sequences were annotated using PyIR, a Python wrapper for IgBLAST v1.9, with IMGT germline references. Reads with weak V/J assignments (E-value above 1e-6), missing CDR3, stop codons, out-of-frame junctions, or ambiguous translated residues were removed. V3J clonotypes were defined as sequences sharing the same inferred V gene, J gene, and CDR3 amino acid sequence. Percentage overlap between repertoires was computed as shared unique clonotypes divided by the size of the smaller repertoire. RTK rarefaction, the Chao1 estimator, and Recon v2.1 estimates of unobserved clonotypes were used to assess repertoire richness. Generation probabilities were computed with OLGA for all TCRbeta clonotypes obtained by the gDNA method from several donors. Not all clones reach the TCRdb copy of this immuneACCESS table, which keeps in-frame sequences only. Checked studies attribute under half of the gap to unresolved V genes and leave the rest unexplained. V and J calls and clone size are those listed in that table; D and trimming were worked out from the DNA. The sample has just over 2,000,000 clones on record, roughly 95% of them singletons. The ten largest clones capture about 1.1% of the sample.

The receptor's source is a man aged 18 to 29 in good health. The rearranged chain carries TRBV5-3 and TRBJ1-6; TRBD1 might be the D gene, on 6 matching bases. TRBV5-3 is an ORF, and what it does is uncertain. The sequenced sample consisted of naive CD8+ T cells sorted from blood. The sample's cell subset or site label is to be understood as: CD45RA+CCR7+. The CDR3 amino acid sequence is: CARSRGRNKGEQFNSPLHF. The DNA sequence is as follows: TGTGCCAGAAGCCGCGGACGGAACAAGGGGGAACAGTTTAATTCACCCCTCCACTTT.